These 18 T cell receptor beta chains share one sample of origin, sequenced in a study of CD8 T cells in ankylosing spondylitis. Broader study findings: A TCR beta motif of fewer than 10 highly homologous variants seemed to mark ankylosing spondylitis blood.

TCRdb re-called the 5' RACE reads with MiXCR, one entry per CDR3 protein. This repertoire shows under 250,000 distinct CDR3 sequences, 7% to 8% found once; its top ten account for 14%. Their antigens are not known. Sequencing was carried out using blood, either unsorted or a sorted T cell fraction (not recorded which). These receptors all stem from a male donor with ankylosing spondylitis.

This clonotype came up many times. The V gene is TRBV24-1, the J gene TRBJ1-5; no clear D gene. In germline, CDR1 is KGHDR, CDR2 SFDVKD. Trimming removed 5 bases from V and 6 bases from J, with 10 bases in between. CDR3 size: 13 residues. The chain's CDR3 is CATSGTDAQPQHF. In nucleotides, the CDR3 is TGTGCCACCAGTGGTACAGATGCTCAGCCCCAGCATTTT.

The genes are TRBV5-5 and TRBJ2-1; D not certain. Trimming took off 6 bases at V and 2 bases at J, with 15 bases between the two ends. From germline, CDR1 is SGHKS and CDR2 YYEKEE (reference sequence). The CDR3 totals 15 residues. CDR3 in amino acids: CASTKASRTYNEQFF. CDR3 DNA: TGTGCCAGCACCAAGGCCTCCCGGACCTACAATGAGCAGTTCTTC.

Many counts were recorded for this clonotype. This sequence joins TRBV12-3 or TRBV12-4 and TRBJ2-1, with TRBD1 matching over 9 bases. CDR3 size: 11 residues. Trimming took 11 bases from V and 9 from J; bases not matched to a gene: 5. CDR3 amino acids: CACTGGVEQFF. The CDR3 nucleotides are TGTGCCTGCACAGGGGGCGTTGAGCAGTTCTTC.

Here the CDR3 DNA reads TGTGCCAGCAGCCCCAAACACCTTGACCCTGCGAATGAGCAGTTCTTC. Its translation: CASSPKHLDPANEQFF. The chain employs TRBV7-6 and TRBJ2-1; no definite D call. The ends were cut back, 5 bases at V and 7 bases at J, with 21 bases in the middle. CDR1 and CDR2 (germline): SGHVS, FNYEAQ. The CDR3 loop spans 16 amino acids.

This clonotype was picked up a small number of times. J is TRBJ1-2 and V is TRBV4-2; D remains ambiguous. The CDR3 runs to 13 residues. CDR1 is LGHNA, CDR2 YNFKEQ, per germline. V lost 0 bases to trimming and J lost 4 bases, with 6 bases between them. CDR3 residues: CASSQEIGYGYTF. As DNA, the CDR3 is TGTGCCAGCAGCCAAGAGATAGGCTATGGCTACACCTTC.

This clonotype was seen at least ten times. The gene calls are TRBV9 and TRBJ2-1; D assignment may be TRBD1 or TRBD2 (5 bases each). Looked up from germline, CDR1 is SGDLS and CDR2 is YYNGEE. The CDR3 is 14 residues long. Between the trimmed V and J ends, which lost 3 bases and 10 bases, there was a span of 17 bases. This CDR3 is CASSAGPVSIEQFF. The CDR3 nucleotides read TGTGCCAGCAGCGCGGGGCCTGTATCGATCGAGCAGTTCTTC.

This clonotype was observed a few times. The chain carries TRBV12-3 or TRBV12-4 and TRBJ2-7, with D unresolved. This CDR3 is built from 16 residues. The V end lost 0 bases, the J end lost 2 bases, and 14 bases lay between the germline ends. The DNA for the CDR3 is TGTGCCAGCAGTTTAGCCTCGGAACCCGCGGCCTACGAGCAGTACTTC. Translating gives CASSLASEPAAYEQYF.

This clonotype was counted between two and nine times. The gene calls are TRBV6-1 and TRBJ2-5; the match to TRBD2 covers 9 bases. J gave up 5 bases and V 6 bases, and 7 bases lay outside the gene matches. The CDR3 is 14 amino acids. The V gene's germline CDR1 is MNHNS and CDR2 SASEGT. The CDR3 nucleotides are TGTGCCAGCAGCTGGACTAGCGAAGGGGAGACCCAGTACTTC. Translation: CASSWTSEGETQYF.

The chain is built from TRBV6-1 and TRBJ2-7; D might be TRBD2 (6 bases). Trimming took off 3 bases at V and 0 bases at J, with 12 bases between the two ends. The germline V gene has CDR1 MNHNS and CDR2 SASEGT. This CDR3 contains 15 residues. CDR3 DNA sequence: TGTGCCAGCAGTGAGGGACTGGTGAGCTCCTACGAGCAGTACTTC. Translation gives CASSEGLVSSYEQYF.

This clonotype occurred many times. The chain combines TRBV11-2 with TRBJ2-2; the D gene could be TRBD1 or TRBD2 (6 bases each). The germline V and J ends were trimmed by 2 bases and 3 bases, with 13 bases remaining between them. The CDR3 has 16 amino acids. In germline, CDR1 is SGHAT, CDR2 FQNNGV. The CDR3 region has the DNA TGTGCCAGCAGCTTATCCGGGGGCAGGTACACCGGGGAGCTGTTTTTT. Residues: CASSLSGGRYTGELFF.

There are a few counts of this clonotype. This chain uses TRBV21-1 with TRBJ1-2; the tabulated D call, TRBD1, remains unverified against the DNA. TRBV21-1 is tagged as a pseudogene. The CDR3 consists of 17 residues. The CDR3, as DNA: TGTGCCAGCAGCATTATAACCGGGACAGGATATCCCTATGGCTACACCTTC. The encoded protein is CASSIITGTGYPYGYTF.

This chain links TRBV5-1 with TRBJ2-1; TRBD1 matches at 7 bases. The V gene's germline CDR1 is SGHRS and CDR2 YFSETQ. The J segment lost 6 bases and the V segment lost 2 bases, leaving 8 bases of the junction unmatched. CDR3 size: 15 residues. CDR3 sequence (DNA): TGCGCCAGCAGCTTCTTTCAGGGGGACCCCAATGAGCAGTTCTTC. Its translation: CASSFFQGDPNEQFF.

This clonotype was recorded many times. The rearrangement joins TRBV24-1 to TRBJ2-7; D may be TRBD1 (6 bases). Germline V lookup: CDR1 KGHDR, CDR2 SFDVKD. The CDR3 consists of 13 residues. Trimming removed 7 bases at V and 5 bases at J, with 14 bases between. CDR3 region: CATSSPGDHEQYF. In nucleotides, the CDR3 is TGTGCCACCAGCTCTCCAGGGGACCACGAGCAGTACTTC.

This clonotype was seen many times. The chain combines TRBV15 with TRBJ2-7; D uncertain. The V end was cut by 1 base, the J end by 0 bases, with 16 bases between. CDR1 is LNHNV and CDR2 is YYDKDF in the germline V gene (reference sequence). The CDR3 consists of 17 residues. CDR3 residues: CATSRVKVTSLSYEQYF. The CDR3 bases are TGTGCCACCAGCAGAGTTAAAGTGACATCACTCTCCTACGAGCAGTACTTC.

The V call is TRBV12-3 or TRBV12-4, the J call TRBJ2-7; possible D gene TRBD1, 6 bases. The CDR3 totals 13 residues. V lost 4 bases, J lost 7 bases, and 14 bases lay in between. The CDR3 is CASSWSGQREQYF. The CDR3 region has the DNA TGTGCCAGCAGTTGGTCCGGACAGCGAGAGCAGTACTTC.

The chain combines TRBV10-3 with TRBJ2-3; D is tentatively TRBD1 or TRBD2 (5 bases each). The V gene lost 6 bases and the J gene lost 5 bases, with 15 bases spanning the gap. Germline lookup yields CDR1 ENHRY and CDR2 SYGVKD. The CDR3 spans 14 residues. The DNA for the CDR3 is TGTGCCATCAGCGAGGGGTTTGGGGAAGATACGCAGTATTTT. This sequence encodes CAISEGFGEDTQYF.

This clonotype has ten or more counts. Compared with germline, one end of the junction differs, possibly owing to a read error. The chain couples TRBV29-1 to TRBJ1-2, with D possibly being TRBD1 (6 bases). The CDR3 has 11 amino acids. Germline CDR1 and CDR2: SQVTM and ANQGSEA. The CDR3 coding sequence is TGCAGCGTTGAGGGGGCCTATGACTACACCTTC. Encoded protein: CSVEGAYDYTF.

This clonotype occurred many times. The gene calls are TRBV6-1 and TRBJ1-3, with 8 bases aligning to TRBD1. Germline CDR1 MNHNS, CDR2 SASEGT. This CDR3 has 16 amino acids. Trimming cost V 5 bases and J 3 bases; bases outside gene matches: 9. The CDR3 coding sequence is TGTGCCAGCAGTAAAAATCAGGGGGCATTTGGAAACACCATATATTTT. Translation gives CASSKNQGAFGNTIYF.